One sample yielded the 8 T cell receptor beta chains listed below, sequenced in a study of metastatic and nonmetastatic thyroid tumors. TCRdb reanalyzed the PCR reads via MiXCR. The sample holds more than 65,000 clones; more than 13% are singletons and the top ten take less than 8.5%. No treatment had been given to any patient before thyroid surgery. Sequenced sample: blood. Every receptor here comes from a male donor with papillary thyroid cancer or a benign thyroid nodule (not recorded which). Some clones in this sample may be carry-over from other donors' samples.

This clone was found many times. This rearrangement joins TRBV28 to TRBJ1-1; D unclear. The CDR3 length is 13 residues. V was pared by 1 base and J by 7 bases, with 10 bases between. Germline V gene lookup returns CDR1 MDHEN and CDR2 SYDVKM. This chain's CDR3 is CASSLSTPGEAFF. The DNA of the CDR3 is TGTGCCAGCAGTTTATCTACGCCAGGTGAAGCTTTCTTT. The complete variable domain, with remaining parts taken from reference TRBV28 and TRBJ1-1, reads DVKVTQSSRYLVKRTGEKVFLECVQDMDHENMFWYRQDPGLGLRLIYFSYDVKMKEKGDIPEGYSVSREKKERFSLILESASTNQTSMYLCASSLSTPGEAFFGQGTRLTVV.

The chain's CDR3 is CASKFPGDGDTGELFF. The CDR3 nucleotides read TGTGCCAGCAAGTTTCCAGGAGATGGTGACACCGGGGAGCTGTTTTTT. The chain is built from TRBV6-2 or TRBV6-3 and TRBJ2-2, with D unclear. This CDR3 has 16 amino acids. V was trimmed by 7 bases and J by 3 bases, leaving 18 bases between them. The V gene's germline CDR1 is MNHEY and CDR2 SVGEGT.

This clone showed up many times. This sequence joins TRBV11-2 and TRBJ2-2; 8 bases match TRBD1. This CDR3 is 14 amino acids long. Losses at the gene ends were 5 bases for V and 6 bases for J; bases not matched to a gene: 5. Per the germline V gene, CDR1 is SGHAT and CDR2 is FQNNGV. The CDR3 loop reads CASSHLQGAGELFF. DNA of the CDR3: TGTGCCAGCAGCCACTTACAGGGGGCCGGGGAGCTGTTTTTT.

The sample holds a few counts of this clone. The V and J genes are TRBV6-1 and TRBJ2-1; TRBD2 agrees at 8 bases. This CDR3 has 16 amino acids. V shed 7 bases, J shed 5 bases, and the junction held 13 bases outside the gene matches. Germline CDR1 and CDR2: MNHNS and SASEGT. CDR3 protein: CASIRTSRRVDNEQFF. The CDR3 bases are TGTGCCAGCATTCGGACTAGCCGTAGGGTTGACAATGAGCAGTTCTTC.

This clone appeared many times. The rearrangement joins TRBV25-1 to TRBJ2-7; 7 bases line up with TRBD1. J gave up 0 bases and V 3 bases, and 8 bases lay outside the gene matches. Germline lookup yields CDR1 MGHDK and CDR2 SYGVNS. There are 16 residues in the CDR3. The CDR3 sequence: CASSDVEGASSYEQYF. CDR3 DNA sequence: TGTGCCAGCAGTGATGTAGAGGGGGCGAGCTCCTACGAGCAGTACTTC.

This clone has ten or more counts. J is TRBJ1-3 and V is TRBV5-6, with TRBD1 matching 8 bases. The CDR3 extends over 15 amino acids. Germline V CDR1 and CDR2: SGHDT, YYEEEE. V shed 0 bases, J shed 9 bases, and the junction held 8 bases outside the gene matches. CDR3 DNA: TGTGCCAGCAGCTTGGGAGCCGGGACAGGACGCACCATATATTTT. Translation gives CASSLGAGTGRTIYF.

This clone was counted at least ten times. J is TRBJ1-1 and V is TRBV9; D perhaps matches TRBD1 (5 bases). The CDR3 is 15 residues long. Germline CDR1 is SGDLS and CDR2 is YYNGEE. The V end lost 4 bases, the J end lost 4 bases, and 17 bases lay between the germline ends. CDR3 loop: CASSPRGGVITEAFF. DNA for the CDR3: TGTGCCAGCAGCCCCCGTGGGGGGGTAATCACTGAAGCTTTCTTT. Full variable domain (remainder filled in from reference TRBV9 and TRBJ1-1): DSGVTQTPKHLITATGQRVTLRCSPRSGDLSVYWYQQSLDQGLQFLIQYYNGEERAKGNILERFSAQQFPDLHSELNLSSLELGDSALYFCASSPRGGVITEAFFGQGTRLTVV.

V usage is TRBV3-1 and J usage is TRBJ1-6; D perhaps matches TRBD1 (5 bases). CDR3 length: 15 amino acids. The ends were cut back, 4 bases at V and 9 bases at J, with 16 bases in the middle. CDR1 is LGHDT and CDR2 is YNNKEL in the germline V gene (reference sequence). CDR3 nucleotides: TGTGCCAGCAGCCCGCCGGAGGGACTGGCTTCACCCCTCCACTTT. Residues: CASSPPEGLASPLHF.